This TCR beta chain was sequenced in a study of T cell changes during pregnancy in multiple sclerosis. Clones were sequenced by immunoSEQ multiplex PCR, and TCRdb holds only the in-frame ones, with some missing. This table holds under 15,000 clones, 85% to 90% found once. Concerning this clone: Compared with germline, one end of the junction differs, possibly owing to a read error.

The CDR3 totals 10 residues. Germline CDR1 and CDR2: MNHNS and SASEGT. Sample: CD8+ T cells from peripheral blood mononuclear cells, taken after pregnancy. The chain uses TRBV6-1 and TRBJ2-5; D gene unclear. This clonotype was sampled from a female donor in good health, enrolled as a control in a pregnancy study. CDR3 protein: CASSEETQYF. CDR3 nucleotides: TGTGCCAGCAGCGAAGAGACCCAGTACTTC.